This TCR beta chain was retrieved from a study of cytomegalovirus exposure and HLA in healthy donors. General observations from the study: Presence/absence comparisons presumed near-even sequencing depth among donors. The authors listed approximately 160 TCR beta chains as cytomegalovirus-associated. Highly shared variants forming one cluster were likely a sequencing artifact.

Only one count was recorded for this clone. The target antigen is unknown. The study ran its PCR with 60 Vbeta and 13 Jbeta primers. Assay used: immunoSEQ multiplex PCR; TCRdb lists only in-frame clones, some missing. The sample gives around 150,000 clones, approximately 79% of which show up once; roughly 6.6% is in the top ten. The V and J ends lost 0 bases and 1 base, in that order; junction bases with no gene match: 3. The germline CDR1 and CDR2 sequences are SGHAT and FQDESV (reference sequence). This CDR3 comprises 16 residues. Unrecorded immune exposure was likely among donors, who were nominally healthy when sampled.

The sample consisted of PBMCs. The gene calls are TRBV11-1 and TRBJ2-5, with TRBD2 matching 9 bases. This receptor was identified in a man aged 35 to 55 in good health and CMV-seropositive. The CDR3, as DNA: TGTGCCAGCAGCTTAGCTAGCGGGGGCGGCCAAGAGACCCAGTACTTC. Protein sequence: CASSLASGGGQETQYF. The complete variable domain, with remaining parts taken from reference TRBV11-1 and TRBJ2-5, reads EAEVAQSPRYKITEKSQAVAFWCDPISGHATLYWYRQILGQGPELLVQFQDESVVDDSQLPKDRFSAERLKGVDSTLKIQPAELGDSAMYLCASSLASGGGQETQYFGPGTRLLVL.